This T cell receptor (beta chain) appears in the sequencing data of a study of response to subunit inactivated influenza vaccine. Per the germline V gene, CDR1 is SGHRS and CDR2 is YFSETQ. The CDR3 contains 15 residues. Trimming pared 1 base from V and 0 bases from J, leaving 10 bases between. TCRdb independently ran MiXCR on the RT-PCR reads; one entry per CDR3 protein. The data hold about 700,000 distinct CDR3 sequences, with roughly 14% observed a single time. This clonotype was obtained from a man aged 45-65 years who received an inactivated influenza vaccine. The V gene is TRBV5-1, the J gene TRBJ1-1; D gene uncertain. Specimen: PBMCs from blood, collected 11 to 12 days after vaccination. The CDR3 coding sequence is TGCGCCAGCAGCTTGTCTGTGGCATTGAACACTGAAGCTTTCTTT. Translating it yields CASSLSVALNTEAFF.